At least ten counts were recorded for the clone carrying this T cell receptor (beta chain). Its antigen is not identified. The CDR3 end lies 3 residues beyond the end of the read and is filled in from the germline J gene. The data belong to a study of T cell clonality in common variable immunodeficiency. Findings and caveats of the study: TCRbeta clonality was increased in CVID versus healthy controls. Compared with controls, CVID subjects had fewer shared TCRbeta clones.

Trimming pared 5 bases from V and 2 bases from J, leaving 10 bases between. Germline V gene sequence: CDR1 SGHTA, CDR2 FQGTGA. The length of the CDR3 is 15 residues. Sequencing input was equivalent genomic DNA from CVID and controls. Profiling relied on immunoSEQ multiplex PCR, and the TCRdb table lists in-frame clones only, not all of them. The record shows over 45,000 clones for this sample, with no singletons present. This receptor was obtained from a person aged 18-69 years in good health. The chain carries TRBV7-3 and TRBJ2-6, with D maybe TRBD2 (6 bases). The specimen was peripheral blood mononuclear cells. The CDR3 protein is CASSLGGPGANVLTF. The CDR3 bases that were read are TGTGCCAGCAGCCTCGGAGGGCCTGGGGCCAACGTC.